Below are 9 T cell receptor beta chains sequenced from a single sample in a study of somatic mutations in cytotoxic T cells in rheumatoid arthritis. Assay used: immunoSEQ multiplex PCR; TCRdb lists only in-frame clones, some missing. This table has some 25,000 clones, 82% appearing once. Input material: CD8+ T cells sorted from blood. The receptors come from a man aged 50-59 years in good health.

V is TRBV7-9 and J is TRBJ1-2; D not certain. The V and J ends lost 1 base and 2 bases respectively, with 8 bases between them. CDR3 length: 14 residues. Germline V CDR1 and CDR2: SEHNR, FQNEAQ (reference sequence). This CDR3 reads CASSLVGLNYGYTF. The DNA for the CDR3 is TGTGCCAGCAGCTTAGTCGGACTGAACTATGGCTACACCTTC.

V usage is TRBV2 and J usage is TRBJ1-6; D possibly corresponds to TRBD1 (5 bases). The CDR3 length is 16 residues. Germline V gene data show CDR1 as SNHLY and CDR2 as FYNNEI. Trimming removed 8 bases from V and 4 bases from J, with 18 bases in between. CDR3 region: CASAAFGTDYNSPLHF. In DNA form, the CDR3 reads TGTGCCAGCGCTGCCTTCGGGACCGATTATAATTCACCCCTCCACTTT. Complete variable domain (other parts from reference TRBV2 and TRBJ1-6): EPEVTQTPSHQVTQMGQEVILRCVPISNHLYFYWYRQILGQKVEFLVSFYNNEISEKSEIFDDQFSVERPDGSNFTLKIRSTKLEDSAMYFCASAAFGTDYNSPLHFGNGTRLTVT.

The genes are TRBV10-3 and TRBJ2-3; D possibly corresponds to TRBD2 (6 bases). In germline, CDR1 is ENHRY, CDR2 SYGVKD. Trimming took off 7 bases at V and 2 bases at J, with 13 bases between the two ends. The CDR3 totals 14 residues. CDR3 loop: CAINEAGSTDTQYF. The CDR3 DNA follows: TGTGCCATCAACGAAGCGGGTTCCACAGATACGCAGTATTTT.

This clone qualifies as medium-sized. The chain joins TRBV4-2 to TRBJ1-2; D might be TRBD1 (6 bases). Between the trimmed V and J ends, which lost 0 bases and 2 bases, there was a span of 10 bases. The V gene's germline CDR1 is LGHNA and CDR2 YNFKEQ. The CDR3 is 15 residues long. The CDR3 sequence is CASSQETGPNYGYTF. The CDR3 bases are TGTGCCAGCAGCCAAGAAACAGGGCCCAACTATGGCTACACCTTC.

V is TRBV13 and J is TRBJ2-7; 10 bases agree with TRBD1. Germline assignment: CDR1 PRHDT and CDR2 FYEKMQ (reference sequence). This CDR3 has 17 amino acids. The V gene end was trimmed by 0 bases and the J gene end by 2 bases; junction bases not matched to a gene: 7. The CDR3 DNA sequence: TGTGCCAGCAGCTTAGGCTACTCGGGACAGGGGACCTACGAGCAGTACTTC. It codes for CASSLGYSGQGTYEQYF.

The chain combines TRBV27 with TRBJ2-2, with 12 bases identical to TRBD1. V shed 2 bases, J shed 6 bases, and the junction held 4 bases outside the gene matches. Germline CDR1 reads MNHEY; CDR2 reads SMNVEV (reference sequence). The CDR3 runs 16 residues. The CDR3 loop is CASSLIGTGGPGELFF. The CDR3 DNA sequence: TGTGCCAGCAGTTTAATCGGGACAGGGGGCCCCGGGGAGCTGTTTTTT.

As DNA, the CDR3 is TGTGCCAGCAGTTTTTCGGGGCGAGATCAGCCCCAGCATTTT. Translated: CASSFSGRDQPQHF. This sequence joins TRBV27 and TRBJ1-5; possible D gene TRBD1, 5 bases. Germline CDR1 reads MNHEY; CDR2 reads SMNVEV (reference sequence). CDR3 length equals 14 residues. Deletions cut 3 bases from V and 5 bases from J, with 11 bases between.

This rearrangement joins TRBV11-1 to TRBJ2-7; 8 bases map to TRBD2. CDR3 length: 16 amino acids. Germline V gene lookup returns CDR1 SGHAT and CDR2 FQDESV (reference sequence). The J segment lost 5 bases and the V segment lost 5 bases, leaving 14 bases of the junction unmatched. As DNA, the CDR3 is TGTGCCAGCAGCCCCACGTGGGTAGCGGGGATCGACGAGCAGTACTTC. Translating gives CASSPTWVAGIDEQYF. The variable domain in full, with the rest retrieved from reference TRBV11-1 and TRBJ2-7, is EAEVAQSPRYKITEKSQAVAFWCDPISGHATLYWYRQILGQGPELLVQFQDESVVDDSQLPKDRFSAERLKGVDSTLKIQPAELGDSAMYLCASSPTWVAGIDEQYFGPGTRLTVT.

V usage is TRBV7-6 and J usage is TRBJ2-7; 7 nucleotides align to TRBD2. J lost 5 bases, V lost 5 bases, and 9 bases had no gene match. Germline V gene lookup returns CDR1 SGHVS and CDR2 FNYEAQ. CDR3 size: 14 residues. The CDR3 reads CASSRAGRPDEQYF. CDR3 in DNA: TGTGCCAGCAGCAGAGCGGGACGGCCTGACGAGCAGTACTTC.